The TCR beta chain under discussion was sequenced for a study of a mutant IDH1 vaccine in newly diagnosed glioma. The overall study: Vaccination started 4-6 weeks after radiotherapy alone, or with temozolomide cycles. Visit V12 was conducted at week 35 as the safety follow-up. Visit V13 came later, at week 47.

Time point meaning: week 47, end of study. Vaccine doses each comprised 300 ug of mutant IDH1 20-mer peptide, with topical imiquimod. Patients, over weeks 1, 3, 5, 7, 11, 15, 19 and 23, received a total of eight vaccinations. Libraries were prepared by immunoSEQ multiplex PCR; TCRdb keeps only in-frame clonotypes and omits some of them. Of 77,000 or so clones in the sample, 70% to 90% are singletons; the top ten hold more than 4.5%. Whole-study findings and limits: Alterations occurring in top peripheral T cell clonotypes seemed unrelated to pseudoprogression.

A remark on this clone: Its antigen is unknown.

The sequenced sample was PBMCs, obtained from a glioma patient whose treatment included an IDH1 peptide vaccine. The clonotype comes from a man aged 40-50 years with glioma.

The CDR3 nucleotides read TGTGCCACCAGCAGATCGGCAGGGAATCAGCCCCAGCATTTT. This codes for CATSRSAGNQPQHF. V is TRBV15 and J is TRBJ1-5; possible D gene TRBD1, 5 bases. Trimming left V 2 bases short and J 4 bases short, with 9 bases between. The CDR3 runs to 14 residues. Germline CDR1 LNHNV, CDR2 YYDKDF (reference sequence).